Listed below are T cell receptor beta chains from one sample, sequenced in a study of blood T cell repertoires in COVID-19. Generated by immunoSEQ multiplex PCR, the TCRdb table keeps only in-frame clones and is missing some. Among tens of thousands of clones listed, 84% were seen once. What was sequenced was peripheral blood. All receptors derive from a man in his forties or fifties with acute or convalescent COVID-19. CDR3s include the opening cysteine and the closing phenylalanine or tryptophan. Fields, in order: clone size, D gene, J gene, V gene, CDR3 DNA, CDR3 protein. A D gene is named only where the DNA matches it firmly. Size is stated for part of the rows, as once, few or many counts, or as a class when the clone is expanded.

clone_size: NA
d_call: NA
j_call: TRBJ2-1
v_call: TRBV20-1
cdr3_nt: TGCAGTGCTAGTGGTGGGAGCTCCTACAATGAGCAGTTCTTC
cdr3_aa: CSASGGSSYNEQFF

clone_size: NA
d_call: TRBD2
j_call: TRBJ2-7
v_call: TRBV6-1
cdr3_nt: TGTGCCAGCAGTGATTTTAGCGGGGAAACCTACTCCTACGAGCAGTACTTC
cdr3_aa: CASSDFSGETYSYEQYF

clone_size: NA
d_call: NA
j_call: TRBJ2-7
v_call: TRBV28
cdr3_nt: TGTGCCAGCAGTTTATCCCCGAGGGGGGGGGCAAACGAGCAGTACTTC
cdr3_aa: CASSLSPRGGANEQYF

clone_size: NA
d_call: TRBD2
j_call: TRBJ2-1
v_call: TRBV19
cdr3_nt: TGTGCCAGTAGTATAGGGATTAGCGGGACCTACAATGAGCAGTTCTTC
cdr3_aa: CASSIGISGTYNEQFF

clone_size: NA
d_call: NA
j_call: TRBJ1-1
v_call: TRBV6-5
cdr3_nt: TGTGCCTCCACCCCCGGGTACTCGAACACTGAAGCTTTCTTT
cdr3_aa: CASTPGYSNTEAFF

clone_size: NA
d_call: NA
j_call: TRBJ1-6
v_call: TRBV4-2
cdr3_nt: TGTGCCAGCAGCCGCACAGGGCTCGTTACTTCACCCCTCCACTTT
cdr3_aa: CASSRTGLVTSPLHF

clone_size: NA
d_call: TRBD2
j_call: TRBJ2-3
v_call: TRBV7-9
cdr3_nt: TGTGCCAGCAGCTTAAGGAGCGGGGGGGCCACAGATACGCAGTATTTT
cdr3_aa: CASSLRSGGATDTQYF

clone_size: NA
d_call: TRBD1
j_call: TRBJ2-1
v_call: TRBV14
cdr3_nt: TGTGCCAGCAGCCAAGATAGTAGGACAGGGGGCTACAATGAGCAGTTCTTC
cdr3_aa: CASSQDSRTGGYNEQFF

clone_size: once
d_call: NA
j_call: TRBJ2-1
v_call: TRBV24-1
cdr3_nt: TGTGCCACCGCCCCAGTATCCCCTTACAATGAGCAGTTCTTC
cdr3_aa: CATAPVSPYNEQFF

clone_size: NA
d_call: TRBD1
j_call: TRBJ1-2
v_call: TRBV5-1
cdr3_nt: TGCGCCAGCAGGATTACAGGGGGCTCCTATGGCTACACCTTC
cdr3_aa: CASRITGGSYGYTF